This T cell receptor beta chain was obtained from a study of CD8+ T cells in alopecia areata. Germline V gene lookup returns CDR1 SEHNR and CDR2 FQNEAQ (reference sequence). The CDR3 length is 17 residues. V gave up 3 bases and J gave up 1 base; unmatched junction bases: 9. This clone was seen only once. cDNA reverse transcribed from extracted RNA served as the sequencing template. Generated by immunoSEQ multiplex PCR, the TCRdb table keeps only in-frame clones and is missing some. The data contain under 70,000 clones, 96% of them seen just once; the ten biggest clones take up 20% to 30%. Those with alopecia areata gave lesional scalp punch biopsies and peripheral blood. Sorting of PBMCs yielded the CD4+ and CD8+ T cells.

Material: CD8+ T cells sorted from blood, obtained at week 0. The sequence came from a human donor with alopecia areata. This sequence joins TRBV7-9 and TRBJ2-5; 9 bases align to TRBD2. CDR3: CASSFQLAGGIQETQYF. Here the CDR3 DNA reads TGTGCCAGCAGCTTTCAGCTGGCGGGGGGGATCCAAGAGACCCAGTACTTC.